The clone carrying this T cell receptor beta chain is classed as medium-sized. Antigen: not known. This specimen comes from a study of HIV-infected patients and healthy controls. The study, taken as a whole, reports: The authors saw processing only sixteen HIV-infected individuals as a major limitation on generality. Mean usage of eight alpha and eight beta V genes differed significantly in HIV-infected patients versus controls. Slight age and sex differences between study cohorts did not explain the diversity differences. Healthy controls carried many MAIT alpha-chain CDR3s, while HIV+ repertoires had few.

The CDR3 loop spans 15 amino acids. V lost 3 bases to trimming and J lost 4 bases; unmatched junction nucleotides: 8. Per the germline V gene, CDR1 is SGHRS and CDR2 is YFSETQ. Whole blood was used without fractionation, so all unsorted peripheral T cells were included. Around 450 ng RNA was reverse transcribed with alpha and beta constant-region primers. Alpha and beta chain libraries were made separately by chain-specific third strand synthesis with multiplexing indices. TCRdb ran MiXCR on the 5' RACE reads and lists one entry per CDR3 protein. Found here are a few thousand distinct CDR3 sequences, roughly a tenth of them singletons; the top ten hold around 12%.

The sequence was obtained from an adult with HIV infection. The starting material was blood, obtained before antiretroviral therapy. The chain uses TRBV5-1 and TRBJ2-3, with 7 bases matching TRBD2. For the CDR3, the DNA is TGCGCCAGCAGCTCTAGCGGCGGTGTAGCAGATACGCAGTATTTT. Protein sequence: CASSSSGGVADTQYF. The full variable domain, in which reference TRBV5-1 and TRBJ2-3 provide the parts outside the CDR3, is KAGVTQTPRYLIKTRGQQVTLSCSPISGHRSVSWYQQTPGQGLQFLFEYFSETQRNKGNFPGRFSGRQFSNSRSEMNVSTLELGDSALYLCASSSSGGVADTQYFGPGTRLTVL.